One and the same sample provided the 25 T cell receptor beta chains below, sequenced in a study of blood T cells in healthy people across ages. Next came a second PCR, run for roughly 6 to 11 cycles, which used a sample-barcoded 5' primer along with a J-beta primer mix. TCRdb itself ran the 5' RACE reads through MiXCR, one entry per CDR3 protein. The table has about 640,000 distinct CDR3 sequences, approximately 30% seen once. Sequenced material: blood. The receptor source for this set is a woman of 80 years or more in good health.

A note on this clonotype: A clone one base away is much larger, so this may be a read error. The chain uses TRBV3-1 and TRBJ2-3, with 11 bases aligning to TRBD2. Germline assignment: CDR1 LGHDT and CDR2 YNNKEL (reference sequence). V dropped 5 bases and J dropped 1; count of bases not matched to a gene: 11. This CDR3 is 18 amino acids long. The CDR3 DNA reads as TGTGCCAGCAGCACTCCTAGCGGGGGGCTCCTCGGCACAGATACGCAGTATTTT. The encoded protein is CASSTPSGGLLGTDTQYF.

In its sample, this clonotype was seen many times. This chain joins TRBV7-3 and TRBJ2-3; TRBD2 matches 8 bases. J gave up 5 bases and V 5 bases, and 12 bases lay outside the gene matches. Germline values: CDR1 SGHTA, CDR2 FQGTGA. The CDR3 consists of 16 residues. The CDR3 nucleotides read TGTGCCAGCAGCGCCCAACCGGGACTAGGAGGAGATACGCAGTATTTT. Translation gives CASSAQPGLGGDTQYF.

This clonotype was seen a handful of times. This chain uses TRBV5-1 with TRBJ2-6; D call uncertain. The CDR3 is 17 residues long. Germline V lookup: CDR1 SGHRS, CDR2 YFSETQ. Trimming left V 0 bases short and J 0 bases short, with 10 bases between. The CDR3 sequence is CASSLDAMGSGANVLTF. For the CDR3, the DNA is TGCGCCAGCAGCTTGGATGCGATGGGCTCTGGGGCCAACGTCCTGACTTTC.

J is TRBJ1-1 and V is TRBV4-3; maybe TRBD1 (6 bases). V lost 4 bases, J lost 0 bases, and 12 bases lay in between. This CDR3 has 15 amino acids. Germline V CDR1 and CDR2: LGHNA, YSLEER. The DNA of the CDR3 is TGCGCCAGCAGCCGGGGGGCGGGAATGAACACTGAAGCTTTCTTT. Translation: CASSRGAGMNTEAFF.

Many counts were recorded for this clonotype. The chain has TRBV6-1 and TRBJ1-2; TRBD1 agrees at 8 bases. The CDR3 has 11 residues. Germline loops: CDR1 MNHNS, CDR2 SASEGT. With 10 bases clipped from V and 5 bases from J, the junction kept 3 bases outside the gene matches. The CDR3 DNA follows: TGTGCCACTACAGGGGGGTATGGCTACACCTTC. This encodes CATTGGYGYTF.

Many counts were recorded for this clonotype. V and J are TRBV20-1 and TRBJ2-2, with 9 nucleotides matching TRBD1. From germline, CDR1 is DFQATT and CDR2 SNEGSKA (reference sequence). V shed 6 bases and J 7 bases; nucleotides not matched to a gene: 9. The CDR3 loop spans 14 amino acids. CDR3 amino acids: CSAALGQGHGELFF. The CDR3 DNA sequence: TGCAGTGCCGCTCTGGGACAGGGACACGGGGAGCTGTTTTTT.

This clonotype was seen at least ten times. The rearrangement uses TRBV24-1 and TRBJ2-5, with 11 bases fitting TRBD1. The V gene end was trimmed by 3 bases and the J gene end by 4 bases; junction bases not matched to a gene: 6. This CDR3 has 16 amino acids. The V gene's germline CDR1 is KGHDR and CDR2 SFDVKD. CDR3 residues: CATSDTGTGGGETQYF. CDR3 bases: TGTGCCACCAGTGATACCGGGACAGGGGGAGGAGAGACCCAGTACTTC.

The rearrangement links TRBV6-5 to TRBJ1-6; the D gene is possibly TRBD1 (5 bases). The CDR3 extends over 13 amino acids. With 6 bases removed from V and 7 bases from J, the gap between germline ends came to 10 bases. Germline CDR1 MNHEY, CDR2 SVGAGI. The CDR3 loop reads CASSTGQNSPLHF. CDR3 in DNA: TGTGCCAGCAGCACGGGGCAAAATTCACCCCTCCACTTT.

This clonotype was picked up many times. Written as DNA, the CDR3 is TGTGCCAGCAGTTTGCGTCAGAGCGCCTACGAGCAGTACTTC. The encoded protein is CASSLRQSAYEQYF. J is TRBJ2-7 and V is TRBV28; unclear D gene. Germline-derived CDR1 and CDR2 are MDHEN and SYDVKM. This CDR3 spans 14 amino acids. Trimming pared 3 bases from V and 2 bases from J, leaving 11 bases between.

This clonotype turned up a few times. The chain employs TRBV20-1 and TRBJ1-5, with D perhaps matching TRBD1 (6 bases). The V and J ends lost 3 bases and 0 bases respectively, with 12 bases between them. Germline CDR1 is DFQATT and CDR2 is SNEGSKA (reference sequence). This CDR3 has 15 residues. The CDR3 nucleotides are TGCAGTGCTAGTTCGGCAGGGGATAGCAATCAGCCCCAGCATTTT. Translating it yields CSASSAGDSNQPQHF.

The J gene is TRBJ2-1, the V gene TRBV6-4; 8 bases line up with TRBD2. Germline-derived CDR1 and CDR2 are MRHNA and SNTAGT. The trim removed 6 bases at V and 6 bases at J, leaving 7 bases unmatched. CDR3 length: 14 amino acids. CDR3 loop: CASREAGARNEQFF. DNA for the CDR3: TGTGCCAGCAGGGAAGCGGGGGCTCGCAATGAGCAGTTCTTC.

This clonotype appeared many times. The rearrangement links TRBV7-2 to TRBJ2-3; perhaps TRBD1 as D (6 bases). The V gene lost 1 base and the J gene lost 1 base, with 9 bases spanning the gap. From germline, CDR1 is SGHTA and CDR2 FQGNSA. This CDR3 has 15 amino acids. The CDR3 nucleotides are TGTGCCAGCAGCTTAGAGGGGGATGGCACAGATACGCAGTATTTT. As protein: CASSLEGDGTDTQYF.

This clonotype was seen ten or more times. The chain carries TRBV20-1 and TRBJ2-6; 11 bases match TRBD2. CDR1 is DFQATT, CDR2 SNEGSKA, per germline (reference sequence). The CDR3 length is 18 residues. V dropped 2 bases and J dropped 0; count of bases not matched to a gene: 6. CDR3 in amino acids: CSARPASGGPSGANVLTF. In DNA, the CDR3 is TGCAGTGCTAGACCCGCTAGCGGGGGGCCCTCTGGGGCCAACGTCCTGACTTTC.

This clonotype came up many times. The CDR3 DNA reads as TGTGCCAGCAGCTTAGAAGGGCAGGGCGAAGAGACCCAGTACTTC. Translation: CASSLEGQGEETQYF. J is TRBJ2-5 and V is TRBV7-9; tentatively, D is TRBD1 (5 bases). Trimming pared 1 base from V and 3 bases from J, leaving 12 bases between. Germline CDR1 and CDR2: SEHNR and FQNEAQ (reference sequence). The CDR3 runs to 15 residues.

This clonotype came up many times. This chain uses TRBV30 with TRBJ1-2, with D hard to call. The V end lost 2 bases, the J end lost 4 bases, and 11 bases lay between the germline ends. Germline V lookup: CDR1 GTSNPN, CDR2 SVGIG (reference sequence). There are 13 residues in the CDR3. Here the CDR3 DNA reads TGTGCCTGGAGTTTGGGCAGCCTCTATGGCTACACCTTC. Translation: CAWSLGSLYGYTF. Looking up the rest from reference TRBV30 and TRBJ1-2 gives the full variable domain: SQTIHQWPATLVQPVGSPLSLECTVEGTSNPNLYWYRQAAGRGLQLLFYSVGIGQISSEVPQNLSASRPQDRQFILSSKKLLLSDSGFYLCAWSLGSLYGYTFGSGTRLTVV.

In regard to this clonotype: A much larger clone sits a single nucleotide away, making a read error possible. DNA of the CDR3: TGTGCCAGCAGCTTTTCAGGTTTGCCCTACGGGCAGTACTTC. Protein: CASSFSGLPYGQYF. The J gene is TRBJ2-7, the V gene TRBV5-4, with D uncertain. The CDR3 consists of 14 residues. Germline lookup yields CDR1 SGHNT and CDR2 YYREEE (reference sequence).

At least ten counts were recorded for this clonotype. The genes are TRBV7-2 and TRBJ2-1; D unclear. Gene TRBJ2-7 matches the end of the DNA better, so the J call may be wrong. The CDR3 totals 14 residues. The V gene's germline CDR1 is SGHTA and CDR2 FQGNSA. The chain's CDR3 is CASSPLYSYNEQYF. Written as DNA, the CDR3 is TGTGCCAGCAGCCCCCTGTACTCCTACAATGAGCAGTACTTC.

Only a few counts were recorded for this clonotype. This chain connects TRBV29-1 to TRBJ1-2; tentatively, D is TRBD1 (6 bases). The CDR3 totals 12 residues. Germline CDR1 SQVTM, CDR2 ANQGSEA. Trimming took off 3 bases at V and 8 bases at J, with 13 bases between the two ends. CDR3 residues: CSVDGQLRGYTF. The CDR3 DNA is TGCAGCGTTGACGGACAGCTGCGGGGCTACACCTTC.

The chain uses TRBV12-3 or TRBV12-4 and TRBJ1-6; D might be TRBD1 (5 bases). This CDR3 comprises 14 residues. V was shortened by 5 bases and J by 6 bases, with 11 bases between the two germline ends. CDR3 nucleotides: TGTGCCAGCAGTCCGGGACGGATTAATTCACCCCTCCACTTT. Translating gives CASSPGRINSPLHF.

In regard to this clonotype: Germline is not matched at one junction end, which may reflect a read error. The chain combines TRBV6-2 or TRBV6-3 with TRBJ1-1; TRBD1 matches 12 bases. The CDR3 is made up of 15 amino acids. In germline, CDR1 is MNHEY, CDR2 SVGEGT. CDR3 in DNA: TGTGCCTGCAGGAGGGACAGGGGGCTTCGGACTGAAGCTTTCTTT. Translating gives CACRRDRGLRTEAFF.

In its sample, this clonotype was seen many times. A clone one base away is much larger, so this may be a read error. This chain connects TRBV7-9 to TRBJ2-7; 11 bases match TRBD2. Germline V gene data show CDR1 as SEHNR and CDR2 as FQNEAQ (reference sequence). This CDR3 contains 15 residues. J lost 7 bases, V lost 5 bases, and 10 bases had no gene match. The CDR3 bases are TGTGCCAGCAGCCTTTTAGCGGGGGGGCGGGATGAGCAGTACTTC. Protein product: CASSLLAGGRDEQYF. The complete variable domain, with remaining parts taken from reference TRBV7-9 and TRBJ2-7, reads DTGVSQNPRHKITKRGQNVTFRCDPISEHNRLYWYRQTLGQGPEFLTYFQNEAQLEKSRLLSDRFSAERPKGSFSTLEIQRTEQGDSAMYLCASSLLAGGRDEQYFGPGTRLTVT.

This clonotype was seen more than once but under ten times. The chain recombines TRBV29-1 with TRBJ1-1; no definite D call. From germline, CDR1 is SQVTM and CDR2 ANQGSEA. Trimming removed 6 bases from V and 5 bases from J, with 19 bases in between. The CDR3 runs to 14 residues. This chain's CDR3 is CSVGPGGRDTEAFF. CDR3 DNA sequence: TGCAGCGTGGGCCCAGGAGGGAGGGATACTGAAGCTTTCTTT.

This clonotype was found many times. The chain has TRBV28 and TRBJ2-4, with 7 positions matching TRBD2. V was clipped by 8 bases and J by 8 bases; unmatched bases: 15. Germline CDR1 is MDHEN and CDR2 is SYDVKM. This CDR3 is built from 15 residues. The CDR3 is CASSPGGPPGHIQYF. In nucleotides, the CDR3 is TGTGCCAGCTCTCCGGGGGGACCCCCCGGACACATTCAGTACTTC. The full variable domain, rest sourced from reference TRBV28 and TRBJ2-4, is DVKVTQSSRYLVKRTGEKVFLECVQDMDHENMFWYRQDPGLGLRLIYFSYDVKMKEKGDIPEGYSVSREKKERFSLILESASTNQTSMYLCASSPGGPPGHIQYFGAGTRLSVL.

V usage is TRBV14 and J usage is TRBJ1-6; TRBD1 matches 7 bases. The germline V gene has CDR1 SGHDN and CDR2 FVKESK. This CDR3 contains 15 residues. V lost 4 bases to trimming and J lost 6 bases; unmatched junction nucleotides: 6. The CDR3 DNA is TGTGCCAGCAGCCCTAGACAGGGAAGTAATTCACCCCTCCACTTT. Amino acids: CASSPRQGSNSPLHF.

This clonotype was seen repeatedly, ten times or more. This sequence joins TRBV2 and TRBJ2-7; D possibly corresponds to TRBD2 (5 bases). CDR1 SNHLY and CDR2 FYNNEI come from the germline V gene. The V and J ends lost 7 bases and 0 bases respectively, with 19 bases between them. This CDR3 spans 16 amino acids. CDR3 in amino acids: CASKKEELLSSYEQYF. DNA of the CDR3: TGTGCCAGCAAGAAGGAGGAACTTCTAAGCTCCTACGAGCAGTACTTC.